This TCR beta chain came from a study of beta chain features in type 1 diabetes. The wider study: Over all samples combined, about 99,000,000 sorted cells were examined.

The sequenced template was cDNA made from the entire isolated RNA. TCRdb's table, derived via immunoSEQ multiplex PCR, lists solely in-frame clones and lacks some. The table has more than 150,000 clones, approximately 10% seen once. Trimming took off 4 bases at V and 0 bases at J, with 11 bases between the two ends. Germline V gives CDR1 LGHNA, CDR2 YSLEER. CDR3 length: 15 amino acids. This clone was observed at least ten times. Antigen specificity is unknown. Broader study findings: Type 1 diabetes patients had VDJ junctions that carried fewer insertions and more deletions.

The genes are TRBV4-3 and TRBJ2-3; D may be TRBD2 (5 bases). This TCR was sampled from a man between 18 and 35 years old in good health. The sample was central memory CD4+ T cells from blood. The CDR3 sequence is CASSPTGKSTDTQYF. The CDR3 DNA is TGCGCCAGCAGCCCGACGGGGAAAAGCACAGATACGCAGTATTTT.